This entry lists 21 T cell receptor beta chains sequenced from one sample in a study of T-cell memory formation after mild COVID-19. TCRdb re-analysed the 5' RACE reads in MiXCR, keeping a single row per CDR3 protein. The table records approximately 250,000 distinct CDR3 sequences, over 15% of them present only once. Sequencing input: PBMCs or a T cell subset sorted from them (not recorded which). The receptors shown here come from an adult woman who had mild COVID-19 (a few samples of this study predate the infection). Cell type and time point are not known.

This clonotype was seen only a few times. The chain is built from TRBV5-1 and TRBJ1-1; a possible D gene is TRBD1 (5 bases). V lost 2 bases, J lost 4 bases, and 21 bases lay in between. This CDR3 has 17 residues. Germline assignment: CDR1 SGHRS and CDR2 YFSETQ. As DNA, the CDR3 is TGCGCCAGCAGCTTACAGGACTCCCTCATCATGGGCACTGAAGCTTTCTTT. This translates into CASSLQDSLIMGTEAFF.

This clonotype was seen only a few times. The chain uses TRBV20-1 and TRBJ1-5, with TRBD1 as a possible D gene (6 bases). The CDR3 contains 15 residues. Germline CDR1 is DFQATT and CDR2 is SNEGSKA (reference sequence). The ends were cut back, 4 bases at V and 2 bases at J, with 15 bases in the middle. CDR3: CSAITDRRGNQPQHF. DNA for the CDR3: TGCAGTGCTATTACTGACAGGCGGGGCAATCAGCCCCAGCATTTT.

The rearrangement joins TRBV7-2 to TRBJ1-5; D call uncertain. Trimming removed 5 bases at V and 4 bases at J, with 9 bases between. There are 13 residues in the CDR3. Germline CDR1 SGHTA, CDR2 FQGNSA. For the CDR3, the DNA is TGTGCCAGCAGCGTCCCGGGGAATCAGCCCCAGCATTTT. This translates into CASSVPGNQPQHF.

This clonotype was seen a handful of times. In DNA form, the CDR3 reads TGTGCCAGTAGTATAGGGTTAAGGGGTAGCACAGATACGCAGTATTTT. It encodes CASSIGLRGSTDTQYF. V gene TRBV19 combines with J gene TRBJ2-3; TRBD1 is a possible D gene (5 bases). Germline CDR1 LNHDA, CDR2 SQIVND (reference sequence). This CDR3 spans 16 amino acids. V was pared by 1 base and J by 0 bases, with 11 bases between. The variable domain in full, completed from reference TRBV19 and TRBJ2-3, reads DGGITQSPKYLFRKEGQNVTLSCEQNLNHDAMYWYRQDPGQGLRLIYYSQIVNDFQKGDIAEGYSVSREKKESFPLTVTSAQKNPTAFYLCASSIGLRGSTDTQYFGPGTRLTVL.

This chain joins TRBV4-1 and TRBJ1-1; D is uncertain. Trimming took 5 bases from V and 5 from J, leaving 18 bases between them. Germline values: CDR1 MGHRA, CDR2 YSYEKL. This CDR3 contains 15 residues. The CDR3 region has the DNA TGCGCCAGCAGCACCCGACCTGGGCGGGGAACTGAAGCTTTCTTT. This sequence encodes CASSTRPGRGTEAFF.

This clonotype was picked up a small number of times. The rearrangement uses TRBV29-1 and TRBJ2-3; D may be TRBD2 (6 bases). This CDR3 is built from 12 residues. From germline, CDR1 is SQVTM and CDR2 ANQGSEA. The germline V and J ends were trimmed by 7 bases and 5 bases, with 13 bases remaining between them. As DNA, the CDR3 is TGCAGCGAGACCGCAGCGGGAGATACGCAGTATTTT. Its translation is CSETAAGDTQYF.

The rearrangement joins TRBV4-3 to TRBJ2-2, with TRBD2 matching over 7 bases. The V and J ends lost 4 bases and 1 base, in that order; junction bases with no gene match: 6. The CDR3 contains 16 residues. Per the germline V gene, CDR1 is LGHNA and CDR2 is YSLEER. The CDR3 spells CASSLELAGNTGELFF. In DNA, the CDR3 is TGCGCCAGCAGCCTGGAGTTAGCGGGGAACACCGGGGAGCTGTTTTTT.

The chain carries TRBV6-1 and TRBJ1-1; the D is unclear. Trimming removed 8 bases at V and 2 bases at J, with 15 bases between. The germline V gene has CDR1 MNHNS and CDR2 SASEGT. This CDR3 comprises 14 residues. The chain's CDR3 is CASGLGRLNTEAFF. The DNA for the CDR3 is TGTGCCAGCGGACTCGGACGGTTAAACACTGAAGCTTTCTTT.

This clonotype was seen repeatedly, ten times or more. This sequence joins TRBV5-1 and TRBJ2-5; D unclear. The CDR3 is made up of 15 amino acids. Germline loops: CDR1 SGHRS, CDR2 YFSETQ. V lost 2 bases and J 2 bases, leaving 13 bases between the germline ends. The CDR3 loop reads CASSLNTAEQETQYF. CDR3 bases: TGCGCCAGCAGCTTAAACACAGCCGAACAAGAGACCCAGTACTTC.

The sample holds a few counts of this clonotype. The rearrangement joins TRBV12-3 or TRBV12-4 to TRBJ2-3; weak D call: TRBD1 (6 bases). The CDR3 has 16 residues. V was trimmed by 6 bases and J by 1 base, leaving 17 bases between them. This CDR3 is CASRRNTGSGTDTQYF. Here the CDR3 DNA reads TGTGCCAGCAGGCGAAACACAGGGAGTGGCACAGATACGCAGTATTTT.

The chain is built from TRBV7-9 and TRBJ2-7, with TRBD2 matching 11 bases. Germline values: CDR1 SEHNR, CDR2 FQNEAQ (reference sequence). Trimming took 1 base from V and 4 from J; bases not matched to a gene: 3. The CDR3 is 15 amino acids. The CDR3 coding sequence is TGTGCCAGCAGCTTAGTCTCTAGCGGGAGGTACGAGCAGTACTTC. Amino acids: CASSLVSSGRYEQYF.

The rearrangement joins TRBV29-1 to TRBJ1-5; D remains unclear. The CDR3 runs to 12 residues. V lost 8 bases to trimming and J lost 4 bases, with 12 bases between them. CDR1 and CDR2 from the germline V gene are SQVTM and ANQGSEA. The CDR3 coding sequence is TGCAGCTCCGGGGAGGGTAATCAGCCCCAGCATTTT. Translating gives CSSGEGNQPQHF.

The rearrangement joins TRBV12-3 or TRBV12-4 to TRBJ2-3; D not resolved. The V and J ends lost 6 bases and 2 bases respectively, with 6 bases between them. This CDR3 is built from 12 residues. This CDR3 is CASREDTDTQYF. Here the CDR3 DNA reads TGTGCCAGCAGGGAAGACACAGATACGCAGTATTTT.

The chain joins TRBV10-3 to TRBJ1-5, with unresolved D. Trimming removed 5 bases from V and 5 bases from J, with 10 bases in between. Germline V gene data show CDR1 as ENHRY and CDR2 as SYGVKD. The CDR3 length is 13 residues. CDR3 sequence (DNA): TGTGCCATCAGTTCAGGTGAATATCAGCCCCAGCATTTT. Translating it yields CAISSGEYQPQHF.

This clonotype appeared a few times. V is TRBV5-6 and J is TRBJ2-5; 12 nucleotides match TRBD2. J was trimmed by 0 bases and V by 2 bases; bases with no gene match: 2. Germline-derived CDR1 and CDR2 are SGHDT and YYEEEE. The CDR3 totals 16 residues. CDR3 nucleotide sequence: TGTGCCAGCAGCTTTCGGACTAGCGGGGACCAAGAGACCCAGTACTTC. Translation gives CASSFRTSGDQETQYF. Combining the CDR3 with reference TRBV5-6 and TRBJ2-5 gives the whole variable domain DAGVTQSPTHLIKTRGQQVTLRCSPKSGHDTVSWYQQALGQGPQFIFQYYEEEERQRGNFPDRFSGHQFPNYSSELNVNALLLGDSALYLCASSFRTSGDQETQYFGPGTRLLVL.

This clonotype showed up just a few times. The chain uses TRBV12-3 or TRBV12-4 and TRBJ1-2; possibly TRBD1 for D (6 bases). CDR3 length equals 13 residues. Between the trimmed V and J ends, which lost 7 bases and 5 bases, there was a span of 14 bases. CDR3 loop: CASTKRGGYGYTF. The CDR3 DNA is TGTGCCAGCACCAAAAGGGGGGGGTATGGCTACACCTTC.

The chain joins TRBV12-3 or TRBV12-4 to TRBJ1-1; D is unresolved. This CDR3 is 14 amino acids long. Trimming cost V 6 bases and J 0 bases, with 11 bases left between them. The DNA for the CDR3 is TGTGCCAGCAGCTTACAAGCACTGAACACTGAAGCTTTCTTT. Translated, it gives CASSLQALNTEAFF.

This clonotype was seen a handful of times. The chain uses TRBV5-1 and TRBJ1-1; tentative D call: TRBD1 (5 bases). The CDR3 consists of 13 residues. V lost 1 base, J lost 3 bases, and 7 bases lay in between. Germline CDR1 reads SGHRS; CDR2 reads YFSETQ. The CDR3 is CASSLWDHTEAFF. The CDR3 nucleotides read TGCGCCAGCAGCTTGTGGGACCACACTGAAGCTTTCTTT.

The rearrangement links TRBV9 to TRBJ2-1, with 9 positions matching TRBD2. The germline gives CDR1 SGDLS, CDR2 YYNGEE. V trimming: 0 bases; J trimming: 4 bases; junction bases outside the gene matches: 5. This CDR3 comprises 16 residues. The CDR3 loop reads CASSVGSGSLYNEQFF. The DNA of the CDR3 is TGTGCCAGCAGCGTAGGTAGCGGGAGCCTTTACAATGAGCAGTTCTTC.

The genes are TRBV30 and TRBJ2-4; D gene uncertain. This CDR3 is built from 13 residues. Trimming cost V 6 bases and J 6 bases, with 15 bases left between them. The germline V gene has CDR1 GTSNPN and CDR2 SVGIG (reference sequence). The CDR3 nucleotides are TGTGCCTGCACCCCCCGGGCTGTAAACATTCAGTACTTC. It encodes CACTPRAVNIQYF.

This clonotype was found many times. The chain links TRBV5-1 to TRBJ1-1, with D possibly TRBD1 on 5 matching bases. This CDR3 has 14 residues. CDR1 and CDR2 (germline): SGHRS, YFSETQ. The ends were cut back, 4 bases at V and 1 base at J, with 11 bases in the middle. The CDR3 region has the DNA TGCGCCAGCAGCGTGGGACCGGGGAACACTGAAGCTTTCTTT. Its translation is CASSVGPGNTEAFF.